This is a list of T cell receptor beta chains from one sample in a study of cytomegalovirus exposure and HLA in healthy donors. Clones were sequenced by immunoSEQ multiplex PCR, and TCRdb holds only the in-frame ones, with some missing. The data hold roughly 70,000 clones, with about 90% observed a single time. The specimen sequenced was PBMCs. The origin of the receptors is a woman aged 18-29 years in good health and CMV-seropositive. The CDR3 runs from the conserved cysteine through the conserved F or W. The D gene is left open where the match is weak. Only some rows state a clone size, as once, few, many or a class for expanded clones.

CDR3nt: TGTGCCAGCAGCCAAGACACCAGACCCCGGCGGGACAATGAGCAGTTCTTC; CDR3aa: CASSQDTRPRRDNEQFF; abundance: NA; d_gene: NA; v_gene: TRBV14; j_gene: TRBJ2-1
CDR3nt: TGTGCCAGCAGCTTGGGGCCGGGACAGGGGGATGAAAAACTGTTTTTT; CDR3aa: CASSLGPGQGDEKLFF; abundance: NA; d_gene: TRBD1; v_gene: TRBV7-2; j_gene: TRBJ1-4
CDR3nt: TGCAGCGTTGATTTAGGGACAGGGTTCATGGGTGAAAAACTGTTTTTT; CDR3aa: CSVDLGTGFMGEKLFF; abundance: NA; d_gene: TRBD1; v_gene: TRBV29-1; j_gene: TRBJ1-4
CDR3nt: TGTGCCAGCACCCCGGAGGCGGGGGGCGACTCCTACAATGAGCAGTTCTTC; CDR3aa: CASTPEAGGDSYNEQFF; abundance: NA; d_gene: TRBD2; v_gene: TRBV2; j_gene: TRBJ2-1
CDR3nt: TGTGCTAGTGGTTTGGTACCATGGGCGACCTATAATTCACCCCTCCACTTT; CDR3aa: CASGLVPWATYNSPLHF; abundance: NA; d_gene: NA; v_gene: TRBV12-5; j_gene: TRBJ1-6
CDR3nt: TGCGCCAGCAGCTTGGGAACAACCTCCCAAGAGACCCAGTACTTC; CDR3aa: CASSLGTTSQETQYF; abundance: NA; d_gene: NA; v_gene: TRBV5-1; j_gene: TRBJ2-5
CDR3nt: TGTGCCAGTAGTGAAAAGACAGGGCTGTGGGAGACCCAGTACTTC; CDR3aa: CASSEKTGLWETQYF; abundance: NA; d_gene: TRBD1; v_gene: TRBV19; j_gene: TRBJ2-5
CDR3nt: TGTGCCAGCAGCGTAGCTGGAGGGCAACCCTATAATTCACCCCTCCACTTT; CDR3aa: CASSVAGGQPYNSPLHF; abundance: NA; d_gene: NA; v_gene: TRBV9; j_gene: TRBJ1-6
CDR3nt: TGCGCCAGCAGCCTCAACCCCACCGGGACTAGGTGGGAGACCCAGTACTTC; CDR3aa: CASSLNPTGTRWETQYF; abundance: NA; d_gene: TRBD2; v_gene: TRBV5-1; j_gene: TRBJ2-5
CDR3nt: TGTGCCAGCAGATCGGGACTAGCGGGGGGGCAAGAGACCCAGTACTTC; CDR3aa: CASRSGLAGGQETQYF; abundance: NA; d_gene: TRBD2; v_gene: TRBV5-4; j_gene: TRBJ2-5
CDR3nt: TGTGCCAGCTCACCACCAAACAGGGGGATGCTTGAGACCCAGTACTTC; CDR3aa: CASSPPNRGMLETQYF; abundance: NA; d_gene: TRBD1; v_gene: TRBV18; j_gene: TRBJ2-5
CDR3nt: TGTGCCAGCAGTTTGAGGGAGCAAGAGACCCAGTACTTC; CDR3aa: CASSLREQETQYF; abundance: NA; d_gene: NA; v_gene: TRBV6-5; j_gene: TRBJ2-5
CDR3nt: TGTGCCAGCAGCTCCGGGACTAGCGGGTCTAGCACAGATACGCAGTATTTT; CDR3aa: CASSSGTSGSSTDTQYF; abundance: NA; d_gene: TRBD2; v_gene: TRBV7-6; j_gene: TRBJ2-3
CDR3nt: TGTGCCAGCAGCGCCGGGACGGGGGGCGAGCAGTACTTC; CDR3aa: CASSAGTGGEQYF; abundance: NA; d_gene: TRBD2; v_gene: TRBV9; j_gene: TRBJ2-7
CDR3nt: TGCGCCAGCAGTGAGTCCAACAGGGACGACGAAAAACTGTTTTTT; CDR3aa: CASSESNRDDEKLFF; abundance: NA; d_gene: NA; v_gene: TRBV10-2; j_gene: TRBJ1-4
CDR3nt: TGTGCCAGCAGCCGCAGCGGCAGTGGGGTCAATGAGCAGTTCTTC; CDR3aa: CASSRSGSGVNEQFF; abundance: NA; d_gene: NA; v_gene: TRBV27; j_gene: TRBJ2-1
CDR3nt: TGTGCCAGCTCACCACTTACTACCACGACCGGGGAGCTGTTTTTT; CDR3aa: CASSPLTTTTGELFF; abundance: NA; d_gene: NA; v_gene: TRBV18; j_gene: TRBJ2-2
CDR3nt: TGTGCCAGCAGCCCCACTCTCCGCAATGAGCAGTTCTTC; CDR3aa: CASSPTLRNEQFF; abundance: NA; d_gene: NA; v_gene: TRBV7-9; j_gene: TRBJ2-1
CDR3nt: TGTGCCAGCAGCGTAGAAGCGGGTAGCTCCTACGAGCAGTACTTC; CDR3aa: CASSVEAGSSYEQYF; abundance: once; d_gene: NA; v_gene: TRBV9; j_gene: TRBJ2-7
CDR3nt: TGTGCCAGCAGGTCCCCGGGGGGCGCGGATTATTACAATGAGCAGTTCTTC; CDR3aa: CASRSPGGADYYNEQFF; abundance: NA; d_gene: NA; v_gene: TRBV11-2; j_gene: TRBJ2-1
CDR3nt: TGTGCCAGCAGGGGGGACAGCTCCTACAATGAGCAGTTCTTC; CDR3aa: CASRGDSSYNEQFF; abundance: NA; d_gene: TRBD1; v_gene: TRBV2; j_gene: TRBJ2-1
CDR3nt: TGTGCCAGCAGCCAATTTAGTGGTGAGCAGTTCTTC; CDR3aa: CASSQFSGEQFF; abundance: NA; d_gene: NA; v_gene: TRBV16; j_gene: TRBJ2-1
CDR3nt: TGTGCCAGCAGTCGGACTAGCGGAGGACAAGAGACCCAGTACTTC; CDR3aa: CASSRTSGGQETQYF; abundance: NA; d_gene: TRBD2; v_gene: TRBV6-4; j_gene: TRBJ2-5
CDR3nt: TGTGCCAGCAGTTGGACAGGGGTGATCGTAACTAATGAAAAACTGTTTTTT; CDR3aa: CASSWTGVIVTNEKLFF; abundance: NA; d_gene: TRBD1; v_gene: TRBV7-9; j_gene: TRBJ1-4
CDR3nt: TGTGCCAGCAGCGTAGACGGGAGATCCTACGAGCAGTACTTC; CDR3aa: CASSVDGRSYEQYF; abundance: NA; d_gene: NA; v_gene: TRBV9; j_gene: TRBJ2-7
CDR3nt: TGCGCCAGCAGCTCGGGGACTAGATCGGATACGCAGTATTTT; CDR3aa: CASSSGTRSDTQYF; abundance: NA; d_gene: TRBD2; v_gene: TRBV5-1; j_gene: TRBJ2-3